The text below deals with one TCR beta chain. This entry is derived from a study of control samples from healthy donors and cancer patients. The CDR3 has 14 residues. CDR1 and CDR2 from the germline V gene are MDHEN and SYDVKM. V shed 8 bases, J shed 0 bases, and the junction held 5 bases outside the gene matches. Clones were read by immunoSEQ multiplex PCR, and TCRdb kept only the in-frame ones, dropping some. The data hold about 79,000 clones, with more than 85% observed a single time. The sequencing input was PBMCs. The V and J genes are TRBV28 and TRBJ2-3, with 7 bases aligning to TRBD2. The origin of this receptor is a middle-aged woman with lung cancer. The CDR3 protein is CASHRAGSTDTQYF. In DNA, the CDR3 is TGTGCCAGCCACAGAGCGGGGAGCACAGATACGCAGTATTTT.